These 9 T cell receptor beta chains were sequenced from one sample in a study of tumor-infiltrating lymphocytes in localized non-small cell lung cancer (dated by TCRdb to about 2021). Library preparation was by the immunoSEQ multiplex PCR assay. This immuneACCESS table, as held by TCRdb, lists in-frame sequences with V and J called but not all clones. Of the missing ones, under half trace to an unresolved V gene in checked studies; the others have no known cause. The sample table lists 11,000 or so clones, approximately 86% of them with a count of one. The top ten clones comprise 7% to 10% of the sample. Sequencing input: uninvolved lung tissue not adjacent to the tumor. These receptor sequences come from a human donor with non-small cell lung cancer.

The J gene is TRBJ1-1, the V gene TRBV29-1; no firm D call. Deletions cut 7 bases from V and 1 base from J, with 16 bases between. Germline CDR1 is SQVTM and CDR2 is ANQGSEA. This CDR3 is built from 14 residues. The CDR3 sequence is CSARAPGGNTEAFF. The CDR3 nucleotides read TGCAGCGCCCGTGCACCGGGAGGGAACACTGAAGCTTTCTTT.

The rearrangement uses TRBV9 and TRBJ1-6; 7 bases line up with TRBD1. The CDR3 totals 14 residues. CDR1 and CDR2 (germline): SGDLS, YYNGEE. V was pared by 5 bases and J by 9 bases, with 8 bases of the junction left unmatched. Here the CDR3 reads CASSARQGGSPLHF. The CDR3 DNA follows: TGTGCCAGCAGTGCCCGACAGGGTGGTTCACCCCTCCACTTT. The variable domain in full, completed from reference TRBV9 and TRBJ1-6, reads DSGVTQTPKHLITATGQRVTLRCSPRSGDLSVYWYQQSLDQGLQFLIQYYNGEERAKGNILERFSAQQFPDLHSELNLSSLELGDSALYFCASSARQGGSPLHFGNGTRLTVT.

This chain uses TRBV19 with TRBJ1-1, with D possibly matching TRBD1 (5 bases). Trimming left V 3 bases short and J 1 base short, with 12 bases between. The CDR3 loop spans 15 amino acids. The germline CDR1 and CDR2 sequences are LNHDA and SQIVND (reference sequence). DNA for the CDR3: TGTGCCAGTAGTATCCACAGGCTTGCGAACACTGAAGCTTTCTTT. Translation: CASSIHRLANTEAFF.

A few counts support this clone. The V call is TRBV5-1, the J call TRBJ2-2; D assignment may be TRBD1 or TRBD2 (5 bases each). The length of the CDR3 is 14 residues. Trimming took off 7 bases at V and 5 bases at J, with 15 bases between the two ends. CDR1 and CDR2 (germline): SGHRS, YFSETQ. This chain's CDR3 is CASSMTERTGELFF. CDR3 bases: TGCGCCAGCTCGATGACAGAGCGGACCGGGGAGCTGTTTTTT.

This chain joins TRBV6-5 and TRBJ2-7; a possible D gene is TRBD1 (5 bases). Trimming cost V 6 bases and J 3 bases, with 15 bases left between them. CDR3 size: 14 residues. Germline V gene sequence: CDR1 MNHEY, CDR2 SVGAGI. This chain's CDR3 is CASRMTEAFYEQYF. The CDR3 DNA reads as TGTGCCAGCAGGATGACAGAGGCCTTCTACGAGCAGTACTTC.

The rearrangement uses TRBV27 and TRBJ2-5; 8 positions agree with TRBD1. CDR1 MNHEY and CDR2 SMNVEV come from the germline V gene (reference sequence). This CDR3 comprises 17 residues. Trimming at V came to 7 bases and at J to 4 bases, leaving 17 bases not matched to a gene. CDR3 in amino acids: CASKTLDRGRRGETQYF. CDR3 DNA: TGTGCCAGCAAAACCTTAGACAGGGGCCGGAGGGGAGAGACCCAGTACTTC.

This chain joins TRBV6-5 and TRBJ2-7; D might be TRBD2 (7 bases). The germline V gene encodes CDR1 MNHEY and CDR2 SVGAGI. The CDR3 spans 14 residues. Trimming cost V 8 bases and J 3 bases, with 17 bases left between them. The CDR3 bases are TGTGCCAGCGCTATTTCGGGGGGCAACTACGAGCAGTACTTC. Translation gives CASAISGGNYEQYF.

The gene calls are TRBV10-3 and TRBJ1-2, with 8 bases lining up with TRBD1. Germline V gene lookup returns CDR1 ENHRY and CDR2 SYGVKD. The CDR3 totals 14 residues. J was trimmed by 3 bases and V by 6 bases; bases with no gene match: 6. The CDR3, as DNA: TGTGCCATCAGGCAGGGGGCGGGGGACTATGGCTACACCTTC. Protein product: CAIRQGAGDYGYTF.

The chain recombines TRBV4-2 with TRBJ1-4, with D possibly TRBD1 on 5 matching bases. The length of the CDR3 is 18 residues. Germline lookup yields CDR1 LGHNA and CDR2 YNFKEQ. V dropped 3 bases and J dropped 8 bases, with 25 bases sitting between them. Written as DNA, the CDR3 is TGTGCCAGCAGCCAGGGGCGGGGGGAATCAGGGTATGGGGAAAAACTGTTTTTT. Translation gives CASSQGRGESGYGEKLFF.